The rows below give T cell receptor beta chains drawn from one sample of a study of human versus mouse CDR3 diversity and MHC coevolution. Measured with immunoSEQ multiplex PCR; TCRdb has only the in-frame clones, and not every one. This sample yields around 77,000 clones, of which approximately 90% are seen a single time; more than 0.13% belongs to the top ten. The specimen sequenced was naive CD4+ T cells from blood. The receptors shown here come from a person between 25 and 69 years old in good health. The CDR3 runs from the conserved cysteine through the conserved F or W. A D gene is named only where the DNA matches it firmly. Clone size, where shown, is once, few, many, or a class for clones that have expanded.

cdr3_nt: TGCGCCAGCAGTCACCCAATTAGGGGGCTGGGCACTGAAGCTTTCTTT
cdr3_aa: CASSHPIRGLGTEAFF
clone_size: -
j_call: TRBJ1-1
v_call: TRBV4-1
d_call: TRBD1

cdr3_nt: TGTGCCAGCAGTAGCCGGGACACGTCCTACGAGCAGTACTTC
cdr3_aa: CASSSRDTSYEQYF
clone_size: once
j_call: TRBJ2-7
v_call: TRBV6-5
d_call: -

cdr3_nt: TGTGCCAGCAGCTTAATGGGTAGCGGACAGGGGAACTACAATGAGCAGTTCTTC
cdr3_aa: CASSLMGSGQGNYNEQFF
clone_size: -
j_call: TRBJ2-1
v_call: TRBV7-3
d_call: TRBD1

cdr3_nt: TGTGCCAGCAGCGAGAGGTGGGAGACCCAGTACTTC
cdr3_aa: CASSERWETQYF
clone_size: -
j_call: TRBJ2-5
v_call: TRBV6-1
d_call: -

cdr3_nt: TGTGCCAGCAGGAAGGACAGCCTGAACACTGAAGCTTTCTTT
cdr3_aa: CASRKDSLNTEAFF
clone_size: -
j_call: TRBJ1-1
v_call: TRBV6-1
d_call: -

cdr3_nt: TGTGCCAGCAGCTTACTGGAGACCCAGTACTTC
cdr3_aa: CASSLLETQYF
clone_size: -
j_call: TRBJ2-5
v_call: TRBV7-9
d_call: -

cdr3_nt: TGTGCCAGCAGCTCGTGGCTAGCGCCCTACGAGCAGTACTTC
cdr3_aa: CASSSWLAPYEQYF
clone_size: -
j_call: TRBJ2-7
v_call: TRBV7-2
d_call: -

cdr3_nt: TGTGCCAGCAGTCCCCCCCCCGGGACACCCTATGGCTGCACCTTC
cdr3_aa: CASSPPPGTPYGCTF
clone_size: -
j_call: TRBJ1-2
v_call: TRBV28
d_call: -

cdr3_nt: TGTGCCAGCACCTCATCTGGGGCCGGACCCTACGAGCAGTACTTC
cdr3_aa: CASTSSGAGPYEQYF
clone_size: -
j_call: TRBJ2-7
v_call: TRBV2
d_call: -

cdr3_nt: TGTGCCAGTAGTCGGTATGATTATGGCTACACCTTC
cdr3_aa: CASSRYDYGYTF
clone_size: -
j_call: TRBJ1-2
v_call: TRBV19
d_call: -

cdr3_nt: TGTGCCACCTACAGCGGGGGGCTCACAGATACGCAGTATTTT
cdr3_aa: CATYSGGLTDTQYF
clone_size: -
j_call: TRBJ2-3
v_call: TRBV5-4
d_call: TRBD2

cdr3_nt: TGCGCCAGCAGCCCGGGGACTAGCGGGATTCAAGAGACCCAGTACTTC
cdr3_aa: CASSPGTSGIQETQYF
clone_size: -
j_call: TRBJ2-5
v_call: TRBV5-1
d_call: TRBD2

cdr3_nt: TGTGCCAGCAGACGCACAGGGAACGACGAGCAGTACTTC
cdr3_aa: CASRRTGNDEQYF
clone_size: -
j_call: TRBJ2-7
v_call: TRBV27
d_call: -

cdr3_nt: TGTGCCAGCGCGACACGGTCGGAAGCTTTCTTT
cdr3_aa: CASATRSEAFF
clone_size: -
j_call: TRBJ1-1
v_call: TRBV18
d_call: -

cdr3_nt: TGTGCCAGCAGTTTCCGGGGAGAGCGGAATTCACCCCTCCACTTT
cdr3_aa: CASSFRGERNSPLHF
clone_size: -
j_call: TRBJ1-6
v_call: TRBV27
d_call: -

cdr3_nt: TGTGCCAGCAGCTTAGGGGACAGGGAGAGGGGAGATACGCAGTATTTT
cdr3_aa: CASSLGDRERGDTQYF
clone_size: -
j_call: TRBJ2-3
v_call: TRBV7-9
d_call: TRBD1

cdr3_nt: TGTGCCAGCAGCTTAAGGACAGGGCGAAACACCGGGGAGCTGTTTTTT
cdr3_aa: CASSLRTGRNTGELFF
clone_size: once
j_call: TRBJ2-2
v_call: TRBV7-7
d_call: TRBD1

cdr3_nt: TGTGCCAGCAGCTTAGGTCGGGCCTACGAGCAGTACTTC
cdr3_aa: CASSLGRAYEQYF
clone_size: -
j_call: TRBJ2-7
v_call: TRBV13
d_call: -

cdr3_nt: TGTGCCAGCAGTCCCGGACAGGGAGACTATGGCTACACCTTC
cdr3_aa: CASSPGQGDYGYTF
clone_size: -
j_call: TRBJ1-2
v_call: TRBV27
d_call: TRBD1

cdr3_nt: TGTGCCAGCAGGTCCGGGACTAGCGGGTCGTACGAGCAGTACTTC
cdr3_aa: CASRSGTSGSYEQYF
clone_size: once
j_call: TRBJ2-7
v_call: TRBV6-5
d_call: TRBD2

cdr3_nt: TGTGCCAGCAGTGAATTGGGGCTAGCGGGAGGTGAGACCCAGTACTTC
cdr3_aa: CASSELGLAGGETQYF
clone_size: -
j_call: TRBJ2-5
v_call: TRBV2
d_call: TRBD2

cdr3_nt: TGTGCCAGCAGCATATCGGGGAAAGCAGTTGAAGCTTTCTTT
cdr3_aa: CASSISGKAVEAFF
clone_size: once
j_call: TRBJ1-1
v_call: TRBV7-8
d_call: -

cdr3_nt: TGTGCCAGCAGCTTGAGTATGCAGGGTTGGTTCGGCTACACCTTC
cdr3_aa: CASSLSMQGWFGYTF
clone_size: -
j_call: TRBJ1-2
v_call: TRBV5-8
d_call: -

cdr3_nt: TGTGCCAGCAGTCGGCGGGACAGCGTTCTGAACACTGAAGCTTTCTTT
cdr3_aa: CASSRRDSVLNTEAFF
clone_size: -
j_call: TRBJ1-1
v_call: TRBV7-8
d_call: TRBD1

cdr3_nt: TGCGCCAGCAGCCAAGATAGGGGTAGCGGGGGGCAATACGGAGATACGCAGTATTTT
cdr3_aa: CASSQDRGSGGQYGDTQYF
clone_size: -
j_call: TRBJ2-3
v_call: TRBV4-1
d_call: TRBD2

cdr3_nt: TGTGCCAGCAGCTTAGGGGACAGGGATGATGAAAAACTGTTTTTT
cdr3_aa: CASSLGDRDDEKLFF
clone_size: -
j_call: TRBJ1-4
v_call: TRBV7-9
d_call: TRBD1

cdr3_nt: TGTGCCAGCAGAGGGGGCACGGGACACTTTGACTACAATGAGCAGTTCTTC
cdr3_aa: CASRGGTGHFDYNEQFF
clone_size: -
j_call: TRBJ2-1
v_call: TRBV2
d_call: TRBD1

cdr3_nt: TGCGCCAGCAGGCACACTAGCGGGGGGGGGCGGACCGGGGAGCTGTTTTTT
cdr3_aa: CASRHTSGGGRTGELFF
clone_size: -
j_call: TRBJ2-2
v_call: TRBV4-1
d_call: TRBD2

cdr3_nt: TGCGCCAGCAGTCCCGACCAAAGGGGCTATGGCTACACCTTC
cdr3_aa: CASSPDQRGYGYTF
clone_size: -
j_call: TRBJ1-2
v_call: TRBV10-1
d_call: -

cdr3_nt: TGTGCCAGCAGGAAGACAGGGGGCGTTAATAATTCACCCCTCCACTTT
cdr3_aa: CASRKTGGVNNSPLHF
clone_size: -
j_call: TRBJ1-6
v_call: TRBV11-2
d_call: TRBD1

cdr3_nt: TGTGCCTGGAGTTTGGGACTAGCGGGAGAGACCCAGTACTTC
cdr3_aa: CAWSLGLAGETQYF
clone_size: -
j_call: TRBJ2-5
v_call: TRBV30
d_call: TRBD2

cdr3_nt: TGTGCCTGGAGTCCGCGGGGGAGATTAAAGGATACGCAGTATTTT
cdr3_aa: CAWSPRGRLKDTQYF
clone_size: -
j_call: TRBJ2-3
v_call: TRBV30
d_call: TRBD2

cdr3_nt: TGTGCCAGCAGTGAAGGCGCCGTTGAGGGGGAGCTGTTTTTT
cdr3_aa: CASSEGAVEGELFF
clone_size: once
j_call: TRBJ2-2
v_call: TRBV6-1
d_call: -

cdr3_nt: TGTGCCAGCAGCCAGAGGACAGGGACATTTAGCTCCTACAATGAGCAGTTCTTC
cdr3_aa: CASSQRTGTFSSYNEQFF
clone_size: -
j_call: TRBJ2-1
v_call: TRBV14
d_call: TRBD1

cdr3_nt: TGTGCTAGTGGTTTGGTATCCCCACAGGGCACCTACGAGCAGTACTTC
cdr3_aa: CASGLVSPQGTYEQYF
clone_size: few
j_call: TRBJ2-7
v_call: TRBV12-5
d_call: -

cdr3_nt: TGTGCCAGCAGCTTAGATGGGGGCCCCTACGAGCAGTACTTC
cdr3_aa: CASSLDGGPYEQYF
clone_size: once
j_call: TRBJ2-7
v_call: TRBV7-2
d_call: -

cdr3_nt: TGTGCCAGCAGTTTTTGGGAGAGGGGCTACACCTTC
cdr3_aa: CASSFWERGYTF
clone_size: -
j_call: TRBJ1-2
v_call: TRBV28
d_call: -

cdr3_nt: TGTGCCAGCTCACCCCGTACCGGGACTAGCGGGTCTCGGAATACGCAGTATTTT
cdr3_aa: CASSPRTGTSGSRNTQYF
clone_size: -
j_call: TRBJ2-3
v_call: TRBV18
d_call: TRBD2

cdr3_nt: TGTGCCAGCAGTTACGATCATACTCCCACCGGGGAGCTGTTTTTT
cdr3_aa: CASSYDHTPTGELFF
clone_size: once
j_call: TRBJ2-2
v_call: TRBV6-5
d_call: -

cdr3_nt: TGTGCCAGCAGCGCCCAGGGGGCGAATCAGCCCCAGCATTTT
cdr3_aa: CASSAQGANQPQHF
clone_size: -
j_call: TRBJ1-5
v_call: TRBV2
d_call: TRBD1

cdr3_nt: TGTGCCAGCAGCCCCACGGGTTCGGACACCGGGGAGCTGTTTTTT
cdr3_aa: CASSPTGSDTGELFF
clone_size: -
j_call: TRBJ2-2
v_call: TRBV7-3
d_call: -

cdr3_nt: TGTGCCAGCAGCTTAATCGGGGGGGGCCAAGATACGCAGTATTTT
cdr3_aa: CASSLIGGGQDTQYF
clone_size: once
j_call: TRBJ2-3
v_call: TRBV7-3
d_call: TRBD2